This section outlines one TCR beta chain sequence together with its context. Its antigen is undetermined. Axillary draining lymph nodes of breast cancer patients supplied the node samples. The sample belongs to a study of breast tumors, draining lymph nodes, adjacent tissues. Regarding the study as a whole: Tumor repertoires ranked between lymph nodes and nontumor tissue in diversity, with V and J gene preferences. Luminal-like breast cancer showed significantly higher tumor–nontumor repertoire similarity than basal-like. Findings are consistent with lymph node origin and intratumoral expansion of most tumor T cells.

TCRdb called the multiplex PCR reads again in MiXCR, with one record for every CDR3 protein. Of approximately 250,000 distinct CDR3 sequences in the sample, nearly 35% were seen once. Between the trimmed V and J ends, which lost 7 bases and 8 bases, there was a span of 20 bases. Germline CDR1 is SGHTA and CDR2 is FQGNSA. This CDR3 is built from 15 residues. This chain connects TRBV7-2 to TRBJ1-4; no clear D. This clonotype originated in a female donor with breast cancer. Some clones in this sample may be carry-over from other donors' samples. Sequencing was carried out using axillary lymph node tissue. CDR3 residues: CASTPGGRLGEKLFF. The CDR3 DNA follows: TGTGCCAGCACCCCCGGTGGGAGGCTAGGGGAAAAACTGTTTTTT.